This record covers a single T cell receptor (beta chain). The data originate from a study of blood T cell repertoires in COVID-19. On the study more broadly: Nucleic acid was either cDNA or gDNA, and it came from T cells, B-cell-depleted T cells, or PBMCs.

Enrolled during active infection, Seattle patients were then followed longitudinally. The CDR3 consists of 15 residues. V dropped 4 bases and J dropped 4; count of bases not matched to a gene: 7. Germline V gives CDR1 SGDLS, CDR2 YYNGEE. The assay was immunoSEQ multiplex PCR, and TCRdb's table has in-frame clones only and misses some. The sample has 150,000 to 250,000 clones, 90% to 95% seen once. This clonotype was sampled from a man aged 30-40 years with COVID-19, enrolled during active disease. The chain carries TRBV9 and TRBJ2-5; 10 nucleotides match TRBD2. The sequenced material came from peripheral blood. The CDR3 spells CASSPSGGGGETQYF. CDR3 bases: TGTGCCAGCAGCCCGAGCGGGGGGGGCGGAGAGACCCAGTACTTC.